This passage covers 6 T cell receptor beta chains from one sample sequenced in a study of T cell changes during pregnancy in multiple sclerosis. The method was immunoSEQ multiplex PCR; TCRdb's version includes in-frame clones alone and lacks a portion of them. Of 70,000 to 95,000 clones in the sample, almost 95% were seen once. Specimen: peripheral blood, collected in the third trimester of pregnancy. The receptors derive from a female donor with multiple sclerosis, enrolled in a pregnancy study.

The V call is TRBV9, the J call TRBJ1-1, with D unclear. Germline loops: CDR1 SGDLS, CDR2 YYNGEE. Trimming left V 3 bases short and J 3 bases short, with 9 bases between. The CDR3 runs 13 residues. The CDR3 reads CASSARHYTEAFF. CDR3 nucleotides: TGTGCCAGCAGCGCACGTCACTACACTGAAGCTTTCTTT.

The rearrangement uses TRBV5-6 and TRBJ2-7, with 8 bases that match TRBD2. V lost 3 bases to trimming and J lost 3 bases; unmatched junction nucleotides: 2. Germline lookup yields CDR1 SGHDT and CDR2 YYEEEE. The CDR3 is 13 residues long. The chain's CDR3 is CASSSSGSYEQYF. CDR3 in DNA: TGTGCCAGCAGCTCCAGCGGGAGCTACGAGCAGTACTTC.

The chain has TRBV14 and TRBJ1-1; possibly TRBD1 for D (6 bases). The germline V and J ends were trimmed by 8 bases and 1 base, with 17 bases remaining between them. The CDR3 loop spans 15 amino acids. The germline CDR1 and CDR2 sequences are SGHDN and FVKESK. The chain's CDR3 is CASGHGVRGNTEAFF. CDR3 sequence (DNA): TGTGCCAGCGGACACGGGGTCAGGGGGAACACTGAAGCTTTCTTT.

This chain connects TRBV2 to TRBJ2-1; 11 nucleotides line up with TRBD2. The trim removed 8 bases at V and 4 bases at J, leaving 10 bases unmatched. The CDR3 spans 16 residues. Germline values: CDR1 SNHLY, CDR2 FYNNEI. CDR3 in amino acids: CASLTQGLADYNEQFF. The CDR3 DNA reads as TGTGCCAGCCTCACCCAGGGACTAGCGGATTACAATGAGCAGTTCTTC.

The rearrangement uses TRBV19 and TRBJ2-5, with 7 bases that match TRBD2. The germline V gene encodes CDR1 LNHDA and CDR2 SQIVND (reference sequence). This CDR3 has 14 amino acids. Trimming took 2 bases from V and 7 from J; bases not matched to a gene: 7. In nucleotides, the CDR3 is TGTGCCAGTAGTATATCGCCTGGGGGGGGGACCCAGTACTTC. This gives the protein CASSISPGGGTQYF.

The chain recombines TRBV5-4 with TRBJ2-7; TRBD1 aligns across 7 bases. This CDR3 spans 13 amino acids. After removal of 0 bases from V and 9 bases from J, the junction contained 6 bases not matched to a gene. CDR1 is SGHNT and CDR2 is YYREEE in the germline V gene (reference sequence). The CDR3 sequence: CASSLETGSPQYF. CDR3 DNA sequence: TGTGCCAGCAGCTTGGAGACAGGGTCTCCGCAGTACTTC. Full variable domain (missing parts from reference TRBV5-4 and TRBJ2-7): ETGVTQSPTHLIKTRGQQVTLRCSSQSGHNTVSWYQQALGQGPQFIFQYYREEENGRGNFPPRFSGLQFPNYSSELNVNALELDDSALYLCASSLETGSPQYFGPGTRLTVT.